The 2 T cell receptor beta chains given below trace back to one sample, sequenced in a study of shared clonotypes between healthy human individuals. Naive CD8 cells comprised CD45RO-negative, CCR7-positively selected cells, excluding terminally differentiated effector memory CD45RA+ cells. Sequencing used immunoSEQ multiplex PCR; TCRdb keeps in-frame clones, though not all of them. Found here are approximately 650,000 clones, around 95% of them singletons; the top ten hold about 0.11%. Sequencing was done on a sample of naive CD8+ T cells sorted from blood. The receptors come from a woman aged 25 to 39 in good health.

The chain employs TRBV5-6 and TRBJ2-1, with 7 positions matching TRBD2. The CDR3 spans 15 residues. Germline lookup yields CDR1 SGHDT and CDR2 YYEEEE. V shed 0 bases, J shed 3 bases, and the junction held 3 bases outside the gene matches. Written as DNA, the CDR3 is TGTGCCAGCAGCTTGGCTAGCGGAGGCTACAATGAGCAGTTCTTC. Residues: CASSLASGGYNEQFF.

The chain joins TRBV7-9 to TRBJ2-3, with a tentative D call TRBD2 (6 bases). The CDR3 totals 16 residues. V was shortened by 3 bases and J by 5 bases, with 18 bases between the two germline ends. Germline lookup yields CDR1 SEHNR and CDR2 FQNEAQ (reference sequence). The CDR3 DNA reads as TGTGCCAGCAGCTTCCTTGTGGAGGGCCGATTAGATACGCAGTATTTT. This translates into CASSFLVEGRLDTQYF.